This T cell receptor beta chain was obtained from a study of Tregs in tolerant kidney transplant recipients. Germline CDR1 is SEHNR and CDR2 is FQNEAQ (reference sequence). Between the trimmed V and J ends, which lost 1 base and 5 bases, there was a span of 12 bases. This CDR3 spans 15 amino acids. As concerns this clone: The read terminates 3 residues before the CDR3 end, so the remaining end is supplied by the germline J gene.

Clones were read by immunoSEQ multiplex PCR, and TCRdb kept only the in-frame ones, dropping some. This sample's table reports about 30,000 clones. Unstimulated Tregs (CD4+CD25+CD127-) and CD4+CD25- non-Tregs were sorted from PBMCs. This chain connects TRBV7-9 to TRBJ2-1; possible D gene TRBD1, 5 bases. Here the sequenced sample was CD8+ T cells from blood, taken before the transplant. This TCR derives from a human donor who received a combined kidney and bone marrow transplant. CDR3 DNA, as far as it was read: TGTGCCAGCAGCTTAGTAACAGGTGTCCACAATGAG. Encoded protein: CASSLVTGVHNE. The CDR3 in full is CASSLVTGVHNEQFF.